Listed below are T cell receptor beta chains from one sample, sequenced in a study of OX40 agonist ivuxolimab in advanced cancers. Profiling relied on immunoSEQ multiplex PCR, and the TCRdb table lists in-frame clones only, not all of them. The table records approximately 52,000 clones, around 83% of them present only once. The sample was CD4+ or CD8+ T cells sorted from blood, taken in a trial of the OX40 agonist ivuxolimab. The receptors shown here come from an adult with an advanced solid tumor such as melanoma, head and neck, liver or kidney cancer. Both conserved end residues are part of each CDR3. A D gene is named only where the DNA matches it firmly. Clone size, where shown, is once, few, many, or a class for clones that have expanded.

clone size | J gene | D gene | V gene | CDR3 protein | CDR3 DNA
- | TRBJ2-6 | TRBD1 | TRBV10-3 | CAIRDSNSGANVLTF | TGTGCCATCCGGGACAGTAACTCTGGGGCCAACGTCCTGACTTTC
- | TRBJ1-4 | - | TRBV7-9 | CASSNHNEKLFF | TGTGCCAGCAGCAATCATAATGAAAAACTGTTTTTT
once | TRBJ2-1 | - | TRBV11-2 | CASSRGGILISYNEQFF | TGTGCCAGCAGTAGGGGGGGGATACTTATCTCCTACAATGAGCAGTTCTTC
- | TRBJ1-1 | - | TRBV5-6 | CASSRWTAALKAFF | TGTGCCAGCAGCCGTTGGACAGCGGCACTAAAAGCTTTCTTT
- | TRBJ2-1 | TRBD2 | TRBV4-1 | CASSTGTSGHNEQFF | TGCGCCAGCAGCACCGGGACTAGCGGACACAATGAGCAGTTCTTC
once | TRBJ2-1 | - | TRBV5-1 | CASSLEIGISEQFF | TGCGCCAGCAGCTTGGAGATAGGTATCAGTGAGCAGTTCTTC
- | TRBJ2-1 | - | TRBV5-1 | CASSGGLQGSYNEQFF | TGCGCCAGCAGCGGGGGACTCCAAGGTTCCTACAATGAGCAGTTCTTC
- | TRBJ1-2 | - | TRBV30 | CAWSVNLQRGYTF | TGTGCCTGGAGTGTAAACTTACAGCGGGGCTACACCTTC
- | TRBJ2-6 | - | TRBV5-1 | CASSLDSYLLSGANVLTF | TGCGCCAGCAGTCTCGACAGTTACTTACTCTCTGGGGCCAACGTCCTGACTTTC
few | TRBJ2-7 | - | TRBV6-5 | CASSYSGGLGDEQYF | TGTGCCAGCAGTTACTCAGGGGGTCTCGGGGACGAGCAGTACTTC
- | TRBJ1-1 | - | TRBV28 | CASTGEHANTEAFF | TGTGCCAGCACCGGAGAGCACGCGAACACTGAAGCTTTCTTT
- | TRBJ2-1 | - | TRBV11-2 | CASSPGLSGTYNEQFF | TGTGCCAGCAGCCCCGGACTCTCAGGGACCTACAATGAGCAGTTCTTC
- | TRBJ2-1 | - | TRBV6-1 | CASSLGVPPYNEQFF | TGTGCCAGCAGTCTCGGTGTGCCCCCTTACAATGAGCAGTTCTTC
- | TRBJ1-1 | - | TRBV28 | CASSKGGVGTEAFF | TGTGCCAGCAGTAAAGGAGGGGTGGGCACTGAAGCTTTCTTT
- | TRBJ2-3 | TRBD1 | TRBV6-4 | CASSTSTGSATDTQYF | TGTGCCAGCAGTACATCGACAGGGAGCGCGACAGATACGCAGTATTTT
once | TRBJ2-1 | TRBD2 | TRBV19 | CASRAGGLGTYNEQFF | TGTGCCAGTAGAGCGGGAGGCCTGGGAACCTACAATGAGCAGTTCTTC
- | TRBJ2-1 | - | TRBV11-2 | CASSFAEGNEQFF | TGTGCCAGCAGCTTCGCTGAAGGGAATGAGCAGTTCTTC
- | TRBJ2-5 | - | TRBV2 | CASRRGGVETQYF | TGTGCCAGCAGGAGGGGGGGGGTAGAGACCCAGTACTTC
few | TRBJ1-2 | - | TRBV6-5 | CASSPGHGYTF | TGTGCCAGCAGCCCCGGGCATGGCTACACCTTC
- | TRBJ2-2 | TRBD2 | TRBV27 | CASSRVGGRNTGELFF | TGTGCCAGCAGTCGGGTGGGAGGGAGGAACACCGGGGAGCTGTTTTTT
- | TRBJ1-1 | - | TRBV2 | CASRVTDTEAFF | TGTGCCAGCAGGGTTACCGACACTGAAGCTTTCTTT
- | TRBJ2-3 | - | TRBV5-4 | CASSILLADTQYF | TGTGCCAGCAGCATTCTGTTGGCCGATACGCAGTATTTT
- | TRBJ2-1 | - | TRBV5-1 | CASSLLGRNSYNEQFF | TGCGCCAGCAGCTTATTAGGTCGGAATTCCTACAATGAGCAGTTCTTC
- | TRBJ2-3 | - | TRBV5-5 | CASSPYSVSGETGDTQYF | TGTGCCAGCAGCCCCTACAGTGTCTCAGGGGAAACGGGAGATACGCAGTATTTT
- | TRBJ1-2 | TRBD1 | TRBV7-8 | CASSQGQKVYGYTF | TGTGCCAGCAGCCAGGGACAGAAAGTCTATGGCTACACCTTC
- | TRBJ2-1 | - | TRBV4-2 | CASSQGVAESNEQFF | TGTGCCAGCAGCCAAGGTGTGGCGGAGAGCAATGAGCAGTTCTTC
- | TRBJ2-3 | - | TRBV29-1 | CSVDGGASTDTQYF | TGCAGCGTTGACGGCGGGGCTAGCACAGATACGCAGTATTTT
- | TRBJ2-7 | - | TRBV10-1 | CASSSGYEQYF | TGCGCCAGCAGCTCGGGGTACGAGCAGTACTTC